These 10 T cell receptor beta chains came from one sample sequenced in a study of ipilimumab plus nivolumab after autologous stem cell transplantation (dated by TCRdb to 2020 to 2022). The receptor library was made with the immunoSEQ multiplex PCR assay. In its TCRdb copy, this immuneACCESS table keeps in-frame sequences only and misses some clones. Where compared with another copy, unresolved V genes explain less than half of these, and the others have no known cause. This sample holds about 84,000 clones; 83% were observed only once. The ten biggest clones cover roughly 2% of the sample. The sequencing here drew on PBMCs, taken in a trial of ipilimumab plus nivolumab as post-transplant consolidation. These receptor sequences come from a male donor with diffuse large B-cell lymphoma.

The sample holds a few counts of this clone. J is TRBJ1-2 and V is TRBV10-3; 7 nucleotides agree with TRBD1. Germline values: CDR1 ENHRY, CDR2 SYGVKD. The ends lost 11 bases at V and 6 bases at J; junction bases unmatched: 12. The CDR3 runs 13 residues. The CDR3 bases are TGTGCCTCTGAGGACAGGCTTAGGAATGGCTACACCTTC. It translates to CASEDRLRNGYTF.

The V and J genes are TRBV5-4 and TRBJ2-2, with 9 bases that match TRBD1. The germline gives CDR1 SGHNT, CDR2 YYREEE (reference sequence). V shed 4 bases, J shed 5 bases, and the junction held 3 bases outside the gene matches. CDR3 size: 14 residues. The CDR3 loop is CASSRTGETGELFF. In DNA, the CDR3 is TGTGCCAGCAGCCGGACAGGGGAGACCGGGGAGCTGTTTTTT. The whole variable domain, remainder taken from reference TRBV5-4 and TRBJ2-2, is ETGVTQSPTHLIKTRGQQVTLRCSSQSGHNTVSWYQQALGQGPQFIFQYYREEENGRGNFPPRFSGLQFPNYSSELNVNALELDDSALYLCASSRTGETGELFFGEGSRLTVL.

This clone has just one count. This chain links TRBV7-2 with TRBJ2-7; a weak D match, TRBD2 (5 bases). V was shortened by 7 bases and J by 0 bases, with 13 bases between the two germline ends. Germline lookup yields CDR1 SGHTA and CDR2 FQGNSA. The CDR3 is 14 amino acids. This chain's CDR3 is CASTPGSASYEQYF. The DNA for the CDR3 is TGTGCCAGCACCCCCGGTAGCGCCTCCTACGAGCAGTACTTC. Based on the CDR3 plus reference TRBV7-2 and TRBJ2-7, the full variable domain is GAGVSQSPSNKVTEKGKDVELRCDPISGHTALYWYRQSLGQGLEFLIYFQGNSAPDKSGLPSDRFSAERTGGSVSTLTIQRTQQEDSAVYLCASTPGSASYEQYFGPGTRLTVT.

V and J are TRBV7-9 and TRBJ2-1; TRBD2 agrees at 12 bases. Germline-derived CDR1 and CDR2 are SEHNR and FQNEAQ (reference sequence). V was pared by 5 bases and J by 5 bases, with 4 bases of the junction left unmatched. This CDR3 is 15 amino acids long. DNA for the CDR3: TGTGCCAGCAGCGCCCGACTAGCGGGGGACAATGAGCAGTTCTTC. Its translation is CASSARLAGDNEQFF.

This clone was counted between two and nine times. V gene TRBV7-9 combines with J gene TRBJ1-1, with D perhaps matching TRBD1 (6 bases). The V gene's germline CDR1 is SEHNR and CDR2 FQNEAQ (reference sequence). Trimming took 1 base from V and 1 from J, leaving 16 bases between them. The CDR3 sequence is 17 residues long. CDR3 DNA: TGTGCCAGCAGCTTAGGTCGGTTAGACAGGCCGAACACTGAAGCTTTCTTT. Its translation is CASSLGRLDRPNTEAFF. The full variable domain, in which reference TRBV7-9 and TRBJ1-1 provide the parts outside the CDR3, is DTGVSQNPRHKITKRGQNVTFRCDPISEHNRLYWYRQTLGQGPEFLTYFQNEAQLEKSRLLSDRFSAERPKGSFSTLEIQRTEQGDSAMYLCASSLGRLDRPNTEAFFGQGTRLTVV.

This clone has a handful of counts. The chain uses TRBV4-1 and TRBJ1-1; D not certain. The germline gives CDR1 MGHRA, CDR2 YSYEKL. The V and J ends lost 0 bases and 5 bases respectively, with 19 bases between them. The CDR3 is made up of 17 amino acids. The CDR3 bases are TGCGCCAGCAGCCAAGAGACGGAGGCAGGAAGAGGGACTGAAGCTTTCTTT. Amino acids: CASSQETEAGRGTEAFF.

The J gene is TRBJ1-1, the V gene TRBV2, with TRBD1 as a possible D gene (5 bases). The CDR3 sequence is 13 residues long. The germline V gene has CDR1 SNHLY and CDR2 FYNNEI. Trimming shortened V by 9 bases and J by 4 bases, and 15 bases separated the two germline ends. CDR3 loop: CASSRGEGTEAFF. The CDR3 nucleotides are TGTGCCAGTTCTCGGGGCGAGGGCACTGAAGCTTTCTTT.

This sequence joins TRBV27 and TRBJ2-1, with D tentatively TRBD1 or TRBD2 (5 bases each). Germline V lookup: CDR1 MNHEY, CDR2 SMNVEV (reference sequence). This CDR3 has 15 amino acids. Trimming removed 2 bases from V and 7 bases from J, with 15 bases in between. The CDR3 protein is CASSLLTAEGNEQFF. CDR3 sequence (DNA): TGTGCCAGCAGTTTACTGACAGCCGAGGGGAATGAGCAGTTCTTC.

The chain is built from TRBV5-8 and TRBJ1-4, with 11 nucleotides matching TRBD1. The germline CDR1 and CDR2 sequences are SGHTS and YDEGEE. V dropped 4 bases and J dropped 6; count of bases not matched to a gene: 2. This CDR3 spans 14 amino acids. The DNA of the CDR3 is TGTGCCAGCAGCAGGGACAGGGGGGATGAAAAACTGTTTTTT. Protein sequence: CASSRDRGDEKLFF.

The V and J genes are TRBV11-2 and TRBJ2-2, with D hard to call. Germline lookup yields CDR1 SGHAT and CDR2 FQNNGV. Trimming removed 7 bases from V and 4 bases from J, with 16 bases in between. CDR3 length equals 15 residues. This CDR3 is CASTLDAPGTGELFF. The CDR3 region has the DNA TGTGCCAGCACCCTAGACGCCCCGGGCACCGGGGAGCTGTTTTTT.